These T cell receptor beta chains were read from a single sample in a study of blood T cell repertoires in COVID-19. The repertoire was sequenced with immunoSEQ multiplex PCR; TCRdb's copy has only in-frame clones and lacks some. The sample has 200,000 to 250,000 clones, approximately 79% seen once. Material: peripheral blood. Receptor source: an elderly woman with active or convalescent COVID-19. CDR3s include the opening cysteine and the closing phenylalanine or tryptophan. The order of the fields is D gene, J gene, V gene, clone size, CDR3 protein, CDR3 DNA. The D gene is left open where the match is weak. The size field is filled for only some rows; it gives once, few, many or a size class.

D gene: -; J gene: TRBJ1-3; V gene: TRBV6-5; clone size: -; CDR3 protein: CASRSGVRGNTIYF; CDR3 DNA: TGTGCCAGCAGGTCAGGGGTACGAGGAAACACCATATATTTT
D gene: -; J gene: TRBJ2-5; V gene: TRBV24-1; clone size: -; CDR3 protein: CATSDTTRGGETQYF; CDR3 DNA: TGTGCCACCAGTGACACGACCAGGGGCGGGGAGACCCAGTACTTC
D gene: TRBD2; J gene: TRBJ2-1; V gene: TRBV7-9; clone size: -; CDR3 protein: CASSLLGLAGIEQFF; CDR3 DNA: TGTGCCAGCAGCTTACTTGGACTAGCGGGTATTGAGCAGTTCTTC
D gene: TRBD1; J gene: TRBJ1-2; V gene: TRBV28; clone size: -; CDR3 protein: CASSWVRTGNGGYTF; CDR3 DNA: TGTGCCAGCAGTTGGGTCCGGACAGGGAACGGCGGCTACACCTTC
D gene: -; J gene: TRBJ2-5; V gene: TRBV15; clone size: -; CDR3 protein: CATSREGLIETQYF; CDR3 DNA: TGTGCCACCAGCAGAGAGGGACTGATTGAGACCCAGTACTTC
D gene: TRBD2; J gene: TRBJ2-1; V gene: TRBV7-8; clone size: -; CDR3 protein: CASSLSLSGRGNEQFF; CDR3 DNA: TGTGCCAGCAGCTTAAGCCTCAGCGGGAGGGGCAATGAGCAGTTCTTC
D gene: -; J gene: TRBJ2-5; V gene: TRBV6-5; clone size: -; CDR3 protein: CASRVGSRETQYF; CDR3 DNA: TGTGCCAGCAGGGTTGGTAGCCGAGAGACCCAGTACTTC
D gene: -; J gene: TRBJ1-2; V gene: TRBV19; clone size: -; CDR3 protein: CASSPQGGSYGYTF; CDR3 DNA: TGTGCCAGTAGTCCCCAAGGGGGTTCCTATGGCTACACCTTC
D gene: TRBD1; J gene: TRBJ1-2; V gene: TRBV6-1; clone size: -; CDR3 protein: CASSDPSLRDRYSPNYGYTF; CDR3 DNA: TGTGCCAGCAGTGACCCTTCCCTTCGGGACAGATACTCTCCTAACTATGGCTACACCTTC
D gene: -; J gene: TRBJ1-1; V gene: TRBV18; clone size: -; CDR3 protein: CASSSTGNTEAFF; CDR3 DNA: TGTGCCAGCTCAAGCACTGGGAACACTGAAGCTTTCTTT
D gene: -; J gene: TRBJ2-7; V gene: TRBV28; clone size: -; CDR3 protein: CASSFLTETYEQYF; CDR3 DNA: TGTGCCAGCAGTTTCTTGACGGAGACCTACGAGCAGTACTTC
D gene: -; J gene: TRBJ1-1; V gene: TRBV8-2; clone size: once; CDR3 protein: CREGNTEAFF; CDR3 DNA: TGTAGGGAGGGGAACACTGAAGCTTTCTTT
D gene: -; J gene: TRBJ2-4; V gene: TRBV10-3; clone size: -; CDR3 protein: CAISESVNSLAKNIQYF; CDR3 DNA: TGTGCCATCAGTGAGTCAGTCAACAGCCTAGCCAAAAACATTCAGTACTTC
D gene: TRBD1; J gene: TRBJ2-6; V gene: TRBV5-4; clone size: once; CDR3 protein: CASSLGQGASGANVLTF; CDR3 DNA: TGTGCCAGCAGCTTGGGGCAGGGGGCGTCTGGGGCCAACGTCCTGACTTTC
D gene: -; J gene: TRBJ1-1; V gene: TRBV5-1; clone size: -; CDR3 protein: CASSSNRVGTEAFF; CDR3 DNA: TGCGCCAGCAGCTCCAACAGGGTGGGCACTGAAGCTTTCTTT
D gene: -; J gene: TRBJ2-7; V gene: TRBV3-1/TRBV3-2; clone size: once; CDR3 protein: CASSQEVLVSYEQYF; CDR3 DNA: TGTGCCAGCAGCCAAGAGGTTCTGGTGAGCTACGAGCAGTACTTC
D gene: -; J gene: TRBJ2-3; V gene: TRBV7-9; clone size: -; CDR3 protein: CASSLRGVVDTQYF; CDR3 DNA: TGTGCCAGCAGCCTACGGGGAGTCGTGGATACGCAGTATTTT
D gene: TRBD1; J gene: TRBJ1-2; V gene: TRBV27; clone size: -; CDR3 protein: CASSRTGGGYTF; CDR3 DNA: TGTGCCAGCAGCCGGACAGGGGGTGGCTACACCTTC
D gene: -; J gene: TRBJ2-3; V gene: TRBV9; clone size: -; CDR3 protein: CASSTHGDTQYF; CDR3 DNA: TGTGCCAGCAGCACCCACGGGGATACGCAGTATTTT
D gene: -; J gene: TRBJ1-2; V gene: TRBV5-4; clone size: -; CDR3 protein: CASSLQNSYGYTF; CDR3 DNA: TGTGCCAGCAGCTTGCAAAACTCCTATGGCTACACCTTC
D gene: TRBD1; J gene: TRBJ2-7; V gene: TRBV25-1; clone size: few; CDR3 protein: CASRDRDPYEQYF; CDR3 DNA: TGTGCCAGCAGAGACAGGGACCCCTACGAGCAGTACTTC
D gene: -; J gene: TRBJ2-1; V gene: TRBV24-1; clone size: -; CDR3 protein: CATSALRTGIASYNEQFF; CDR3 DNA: TGTGCCACCAGTGCTCTAAGGACGGGGATAGCCTCCTACAATGAGCAGTTCTTC
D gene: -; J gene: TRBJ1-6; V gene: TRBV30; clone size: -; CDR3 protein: CAWRFGQYNSPLHF; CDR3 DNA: TGTGCCTGGAGGTTCGGACAGTATAATTCACCCCTCCACTTT
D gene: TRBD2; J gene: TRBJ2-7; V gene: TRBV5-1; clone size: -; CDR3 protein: CASSGTSGSYEQYF; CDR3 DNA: TGCGCCAGCAGCGGAACTAGCGGGAGCTACGAGCAGTACTTC
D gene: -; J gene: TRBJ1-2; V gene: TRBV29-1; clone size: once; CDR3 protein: CSVPRQLNYGYTF; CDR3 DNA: TGCAGCGTTCCCAGACAGCTAAACTATGGCTACACCTTC
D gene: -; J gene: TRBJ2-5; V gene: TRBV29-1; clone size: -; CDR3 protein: CSVTLGSGETQYF; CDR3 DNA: TGCAGCGTTACGCTGGGGTCAGGGGAGACCCAGTACTTC
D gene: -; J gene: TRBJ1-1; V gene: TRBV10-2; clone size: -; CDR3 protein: CASSDRGTSKRFTEAFF; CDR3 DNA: TGCGCCAGCAGTGATCGAGGGACATCTAAAAGGTTCACTGAAGCTTTCTTT
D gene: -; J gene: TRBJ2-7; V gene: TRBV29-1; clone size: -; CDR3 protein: CSVGPGSYEQYF; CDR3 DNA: TGCAGCGTTGGGCCAGGGTCCTACGAGCAGTACTTC
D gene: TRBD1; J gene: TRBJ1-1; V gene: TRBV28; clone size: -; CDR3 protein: CASSLGQGAEAFF; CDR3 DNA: TGTGCCAGCAGTTTAGGACAGGGCGCTGAAGCTTTCTTT
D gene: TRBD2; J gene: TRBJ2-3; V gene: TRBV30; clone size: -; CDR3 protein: CAWSIAGGPTDTQYF; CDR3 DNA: TGTGCCTGGAGTATAGCGGGAGGTCCCACAGATACGCAGTATTTT
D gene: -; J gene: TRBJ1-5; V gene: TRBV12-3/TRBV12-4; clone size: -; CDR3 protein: CASSKLSNQPQHF; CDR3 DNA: TGTGCCAGCAGTAAACTTTCTAATCAGCCCCAGCATTTT
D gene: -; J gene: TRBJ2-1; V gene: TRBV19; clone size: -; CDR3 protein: CASSARYNEQFF; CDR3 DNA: TGTGCCAGTAGTGCGCGGTACAATGAGCAGTTCTTC
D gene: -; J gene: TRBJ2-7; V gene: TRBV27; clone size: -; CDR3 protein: CASSFYRQGGNEQYF; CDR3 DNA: TGTGCCAGCAGTTTCTACCGACAGGGAGGCAACGAGCAGTACTTC
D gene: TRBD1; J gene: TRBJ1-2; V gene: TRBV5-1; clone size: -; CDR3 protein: CASSLVGQGAPYGYTF; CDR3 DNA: TGCGCCAGCAGCTTGGTGGGACAGGGGGCTCCCTATGGCTACACCTTC
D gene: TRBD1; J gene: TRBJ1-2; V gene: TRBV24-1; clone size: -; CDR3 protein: CATSGGQGLYGYTF; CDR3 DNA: TGTGCCACCAGTGGTGGACAGGGCCTCTATGGCTACACCTTC
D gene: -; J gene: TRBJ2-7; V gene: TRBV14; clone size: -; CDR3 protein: CASSQWGTYSYEQYF; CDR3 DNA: TGTGCCAGCAGCCAGTGGGGGACTTACTCCTACGAGCAGTACTTC
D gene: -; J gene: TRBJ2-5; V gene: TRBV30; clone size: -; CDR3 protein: CAWSQGNQETQYF; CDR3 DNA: TGTGCCTGGAGTCAGGGGAACCAAGAGACCCAGTACTTC
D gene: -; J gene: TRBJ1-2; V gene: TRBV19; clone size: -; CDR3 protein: CASSIVWGRGYTF; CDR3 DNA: TGTGCCAGTAGTATCGTTTGGGGCCGGGGCTACACCTTC
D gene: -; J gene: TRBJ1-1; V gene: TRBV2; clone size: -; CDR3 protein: CASFEARNTEAFF; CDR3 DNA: TGTGCCAGCTTCGAGGCCCGGAACACTGAAGCTTTCTTT
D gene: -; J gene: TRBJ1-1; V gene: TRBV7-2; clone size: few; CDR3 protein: CASSLVTGGTEAFF; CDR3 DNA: TGTGCCAGCAGCTTAGTTACAGGTGGTACTGAAGCTTTCTTT
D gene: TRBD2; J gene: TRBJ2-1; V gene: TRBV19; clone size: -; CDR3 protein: CASADLLAGVTYNEQFF; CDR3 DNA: TGTGCCAGCGCTGACCTACTAGCGGGAGTAACCTACAATGAGCAGTTCTTC
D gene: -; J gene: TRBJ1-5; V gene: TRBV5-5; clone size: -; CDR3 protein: CASSFSFSQNQPQHF; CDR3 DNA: TGTGCCAGCAGCTTCTCCTTCAGTCAGAATCAGCCCCAGCATTTT
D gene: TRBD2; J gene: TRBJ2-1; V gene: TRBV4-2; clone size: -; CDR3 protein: CASSQGSGGYNEQFF; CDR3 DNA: TGTGCCAGCAGCCAAGGGAGCGGGGGCTACAATGAGCAGTTCTTC
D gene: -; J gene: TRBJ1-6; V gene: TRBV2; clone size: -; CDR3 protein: CASKGDYNSPLHF; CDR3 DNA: TGTGCCAGCAAGGGGGACTATAATTCACCCCTCCACTTT
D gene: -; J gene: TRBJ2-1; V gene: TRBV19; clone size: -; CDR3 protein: CASSKGVSYNEQFF; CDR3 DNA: TGTGCCAGTAGTAAGGGGGTCTCCTACAATGAGCAGTTCTTC
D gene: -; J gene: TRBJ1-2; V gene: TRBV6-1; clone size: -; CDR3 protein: CASSESRDGYTF; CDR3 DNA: TGTGCCAGCAGTGAATCCCGGGATGGCTACACCTTC
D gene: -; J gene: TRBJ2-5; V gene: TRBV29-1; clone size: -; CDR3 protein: CSVGGGPGETQYF; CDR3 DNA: TGCAGCGTTGGAGGAGGGCCTGGAGAGACCCAGTACTTC
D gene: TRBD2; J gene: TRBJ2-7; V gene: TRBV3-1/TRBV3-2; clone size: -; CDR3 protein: CASSQSIGAGVTYEQYF; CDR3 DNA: TGTGCCAGCAGCCAATCAATCGGTGCGGGGGTTACCTACGAGCAGTACTTC
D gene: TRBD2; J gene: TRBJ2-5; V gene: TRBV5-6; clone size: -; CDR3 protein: CASSLIRGRAWETQYF; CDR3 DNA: TGTGCCAGCAGCTTGATACGCGGGAGGGCTTGGGAGACCCAGTACTTC
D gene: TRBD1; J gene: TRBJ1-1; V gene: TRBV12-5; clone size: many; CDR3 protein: CASGLEGARTEAFF; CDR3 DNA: TGTGCTAGTGGTTTGGAGGGGGCACGGACTGAAGCTTTCTTT
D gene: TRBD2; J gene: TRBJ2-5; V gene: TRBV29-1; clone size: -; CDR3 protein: CSVERAGGPGETQYF; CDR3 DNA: TGCAGCGTTGAAAGGGCGGGAGGGCCAGGAGAGACCCAGTACTTC
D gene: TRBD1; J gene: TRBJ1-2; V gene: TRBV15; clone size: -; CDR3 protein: CATSRGWDRGHGYTF; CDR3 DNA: TGTGCCACCAGCAGAGGGTGGGACAGGGGGCATGGCTACACCTTC
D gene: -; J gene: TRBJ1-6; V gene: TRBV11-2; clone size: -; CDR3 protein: CASSLDPQGGSPLHF; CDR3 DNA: TGTGCCAGCAGCTTAGATCCCCAGGGCGGATCACCCCTCCACTTT
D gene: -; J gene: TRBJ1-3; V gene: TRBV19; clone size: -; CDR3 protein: CASTGARNTIYF; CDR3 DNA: TGTGCCAGCACTGGAGCAAGGAACACCATATATTTT